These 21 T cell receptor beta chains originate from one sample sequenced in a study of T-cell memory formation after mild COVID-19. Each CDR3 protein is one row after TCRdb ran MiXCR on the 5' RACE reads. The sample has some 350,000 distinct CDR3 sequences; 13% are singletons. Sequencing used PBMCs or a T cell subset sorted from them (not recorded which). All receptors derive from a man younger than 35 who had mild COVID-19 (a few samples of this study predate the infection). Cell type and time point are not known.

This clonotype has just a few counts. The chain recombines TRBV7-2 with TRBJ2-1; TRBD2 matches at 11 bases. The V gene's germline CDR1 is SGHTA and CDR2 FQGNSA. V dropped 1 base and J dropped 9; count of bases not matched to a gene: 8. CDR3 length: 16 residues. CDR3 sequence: CASSLVAGGPVVEQFF. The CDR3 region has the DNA TGTGCCAGCAGCTTAGTAGCGGGGGGGCCGGTGGTTGAGCAGTTCTTC.

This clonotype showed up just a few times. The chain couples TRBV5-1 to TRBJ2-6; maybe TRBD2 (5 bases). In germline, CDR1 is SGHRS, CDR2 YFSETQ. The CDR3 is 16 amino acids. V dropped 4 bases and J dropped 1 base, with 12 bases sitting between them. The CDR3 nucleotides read TGCGCCAGCAGCCGAGGACTGACTTCTGGGGCCAACGTCCTGACTTTC. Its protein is CASSRGLTSGANVLTF.

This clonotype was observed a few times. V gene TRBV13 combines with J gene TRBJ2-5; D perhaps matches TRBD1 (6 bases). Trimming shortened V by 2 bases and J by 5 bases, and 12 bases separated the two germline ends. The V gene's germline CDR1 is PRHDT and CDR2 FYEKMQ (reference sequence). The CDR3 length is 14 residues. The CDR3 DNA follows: TGTGCCAGCAGCTTACAGGACCAGGGGGAGACCCAGTACTTC. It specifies CASSLQDQGETQYF. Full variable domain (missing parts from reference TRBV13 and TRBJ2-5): AAGVIQSPRHLIKEKRETATLKCYPIPRHDTVYWYQQGPGQDPQFLISFYEKMQSDKGSIPDRFSAQQFSDYHSELNMSSLELGDSALYFCASSLQDQGETQYFGPGTRLLVL.

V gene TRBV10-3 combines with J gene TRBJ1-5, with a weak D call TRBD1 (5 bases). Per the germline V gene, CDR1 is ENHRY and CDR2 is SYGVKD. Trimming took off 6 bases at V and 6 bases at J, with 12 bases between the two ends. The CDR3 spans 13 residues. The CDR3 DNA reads TGTGCCATCAGCGGCAGGGAGAGTCAGCCCCAGCATTTT. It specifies CAISGRESQPQHF.

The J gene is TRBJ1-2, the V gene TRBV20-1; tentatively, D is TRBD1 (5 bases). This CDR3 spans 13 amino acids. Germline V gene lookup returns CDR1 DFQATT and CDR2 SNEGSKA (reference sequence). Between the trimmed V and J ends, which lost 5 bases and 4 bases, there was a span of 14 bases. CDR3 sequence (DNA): TGCAGTGCTTTACGGACACACCCCTATGGCTACACCTTC. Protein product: CSALRTHPYGYTF.

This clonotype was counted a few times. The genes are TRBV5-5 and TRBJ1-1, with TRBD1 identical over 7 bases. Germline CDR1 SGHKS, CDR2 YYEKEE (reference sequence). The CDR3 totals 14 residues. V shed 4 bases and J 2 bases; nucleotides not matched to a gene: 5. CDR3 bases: TGTGCCAGCAGCCGGCGGACAGGAAACACTGAAGCTTTCTTT. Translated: CASSRRTGNTEAFF.

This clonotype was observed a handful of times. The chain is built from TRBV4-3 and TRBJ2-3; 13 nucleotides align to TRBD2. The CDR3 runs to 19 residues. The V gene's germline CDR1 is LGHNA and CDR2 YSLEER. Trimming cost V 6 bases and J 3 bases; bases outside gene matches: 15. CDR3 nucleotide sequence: TGCGCCAGCAGTCCTAGGCCCACTAGCGGGGGGGCCCTAACAGATACGCAGTATTTT. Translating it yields CASSPRPTSGGALTDTQYF.

CDR3 amino acids: CASSFGPSSEAFF. In nucleotides, the CDR3 is TGTGCCAGCAGTTTCGGACCCTCCTCTGAAGCTTTCTTT. The V call is TRBV12-3 or TRBV12-4, the J call TRBJ1-1; D not resolved. V was cut by 3 bases and J by 6 bases, with 11 bases left in between. This CDR3 is built from 13 residues.

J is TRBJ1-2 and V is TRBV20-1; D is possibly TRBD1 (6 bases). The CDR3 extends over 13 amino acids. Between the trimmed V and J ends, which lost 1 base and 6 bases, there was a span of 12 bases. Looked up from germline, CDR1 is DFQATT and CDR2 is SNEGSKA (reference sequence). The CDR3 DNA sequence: TGCAGTGCTAGAGGGGGGGCTTCCCATGGCTACACCTTC. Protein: CSARGGASHGYTF.

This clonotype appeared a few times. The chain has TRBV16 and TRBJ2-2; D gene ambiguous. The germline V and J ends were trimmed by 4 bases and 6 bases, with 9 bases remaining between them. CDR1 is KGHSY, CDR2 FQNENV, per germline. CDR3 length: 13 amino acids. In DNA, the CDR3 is TGTGCCAGCAGCCGGGTTTCATCCGGGGAGCTGTTTTTT. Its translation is CASSRVSSGELFF.

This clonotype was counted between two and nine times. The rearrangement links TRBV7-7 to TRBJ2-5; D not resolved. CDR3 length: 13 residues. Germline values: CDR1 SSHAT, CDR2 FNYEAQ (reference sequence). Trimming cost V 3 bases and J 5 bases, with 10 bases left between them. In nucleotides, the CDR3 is TGTGCCAGCAGCTTGACCACAACGGAGACCCAGTACTTC. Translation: CASSLTTTETQYF. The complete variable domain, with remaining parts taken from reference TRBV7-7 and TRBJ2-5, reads GAGVSQSPRYKVTKRGQDVTLRCDPISSHATLYWYQQALGQGPEFLTYFNYEAQPDKSGLPSDRFSAERPEGSISTLTIQRTEQRDSAMYRCASSLTTTETQYFGPGTRLLVL.

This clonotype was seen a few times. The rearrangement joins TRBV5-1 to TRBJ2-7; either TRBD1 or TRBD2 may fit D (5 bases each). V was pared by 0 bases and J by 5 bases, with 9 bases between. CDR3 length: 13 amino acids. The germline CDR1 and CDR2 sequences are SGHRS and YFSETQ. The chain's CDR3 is CASSLGGANEQYV. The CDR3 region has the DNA TGCGCCAGCAGCTTGGGAGGGGCCAACGAGCAGTACGTC.

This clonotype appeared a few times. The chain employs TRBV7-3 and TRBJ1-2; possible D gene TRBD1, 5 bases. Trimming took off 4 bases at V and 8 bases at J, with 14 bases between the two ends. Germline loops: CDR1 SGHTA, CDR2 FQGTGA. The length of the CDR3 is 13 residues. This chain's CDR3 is CASSSHMGRGYTF. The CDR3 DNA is TGTGCCAGCAGCTCCCACATGGGACGGGGCTACACCTTC. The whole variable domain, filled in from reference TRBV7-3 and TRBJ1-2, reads GAGVSQTPSNKVTEKGKYVELRCDPISGHTALYWYRQSLGQGPEFLIYFQGTGAADDSGLPNDRFFAVRPEGSVSTLKIQRTERGDSAVYLCASSSHMGRGYTFGSGTRLTVV.

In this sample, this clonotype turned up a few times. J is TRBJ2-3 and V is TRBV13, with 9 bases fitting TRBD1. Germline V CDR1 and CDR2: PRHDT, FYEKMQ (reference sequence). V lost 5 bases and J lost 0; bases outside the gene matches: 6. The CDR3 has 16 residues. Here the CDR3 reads CASSDRQGESTDTQYF. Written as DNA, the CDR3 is TGTGCCAGCAGCGACAGACAGGGGGAGAGCACAGATACGCAGTATTTT.

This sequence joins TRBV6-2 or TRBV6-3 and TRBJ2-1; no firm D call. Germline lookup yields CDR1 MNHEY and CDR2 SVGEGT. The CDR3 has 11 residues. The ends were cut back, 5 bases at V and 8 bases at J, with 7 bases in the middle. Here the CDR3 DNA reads TGTGCCAGCAGTCTATCCTATGAGCAGTTCTTC. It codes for CASSLSYEQFF.

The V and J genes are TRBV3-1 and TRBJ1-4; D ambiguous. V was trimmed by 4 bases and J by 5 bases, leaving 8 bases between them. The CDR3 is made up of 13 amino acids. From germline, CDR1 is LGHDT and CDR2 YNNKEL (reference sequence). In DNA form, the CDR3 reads TGTGCCAGCAGCCTACGGACGAATGAAAAACTGTTTTTT. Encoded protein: CASSLRTNEKLFF.

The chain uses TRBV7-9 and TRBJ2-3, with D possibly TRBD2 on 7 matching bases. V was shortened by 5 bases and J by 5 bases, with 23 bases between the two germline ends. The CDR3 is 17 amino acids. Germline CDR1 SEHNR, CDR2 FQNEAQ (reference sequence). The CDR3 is CASSHPWAGAPKDTQYF. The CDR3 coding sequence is TGTGCCAGCAGCCATCCTTGGGCGGGGGCCCCGAAAGATACGCAGTATTTT. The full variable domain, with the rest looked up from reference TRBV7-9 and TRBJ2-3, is DTGVSQNPRHKITKRGQNVTFRCDPISEHNRLYWYRQTLGQGPEFLTYFQNEAQLEKSRLLSDRFSAERPKGSFSTLEIQRTEQGDSAMYLCASSHPWAGAPKDTQYFGPGTRLTVL.

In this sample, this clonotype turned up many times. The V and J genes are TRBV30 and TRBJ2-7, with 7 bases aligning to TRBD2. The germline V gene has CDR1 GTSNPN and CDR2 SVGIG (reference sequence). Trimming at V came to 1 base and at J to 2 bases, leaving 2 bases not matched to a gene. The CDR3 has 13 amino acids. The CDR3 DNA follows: TGTGCCTGGAGTGACGGGGGGACCTACGAGCAGTACTTC. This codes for CAWSDGGTYEQYF.

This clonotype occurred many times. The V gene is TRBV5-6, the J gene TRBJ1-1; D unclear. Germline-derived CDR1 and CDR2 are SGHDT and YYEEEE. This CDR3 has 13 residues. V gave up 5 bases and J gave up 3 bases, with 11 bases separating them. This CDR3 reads CASSLERYTEAFF. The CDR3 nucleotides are TGTGCCAGCAGTTTAGAGCGTTACACTGAAGCTTTCTTT.

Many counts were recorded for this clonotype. The CDR3 region is CASSSFNEQFF. Written as DNA, the CDR3 is TGTGCCAGCAGCTCATTCAATGAGCAGTTCTTC. The J gene is TRBJ2-1, the V gene TRBV11-2; D remains unclear. CDR3 length: 11 amino acids. CDR1 SGHAT and CDR2 FQNNGV come from the germline V gene. Trimming removed 4 bases at V and 6 bases at J, with 4 bases between.

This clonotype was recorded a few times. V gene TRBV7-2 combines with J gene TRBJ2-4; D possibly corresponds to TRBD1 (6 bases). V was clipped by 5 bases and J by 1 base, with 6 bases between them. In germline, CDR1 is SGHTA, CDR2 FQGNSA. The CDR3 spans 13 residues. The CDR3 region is CASSQGAKNIQYF. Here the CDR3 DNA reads TGTGCCAGCAGCCAGGGGGCCAAAAACATTCAGTACTTC.